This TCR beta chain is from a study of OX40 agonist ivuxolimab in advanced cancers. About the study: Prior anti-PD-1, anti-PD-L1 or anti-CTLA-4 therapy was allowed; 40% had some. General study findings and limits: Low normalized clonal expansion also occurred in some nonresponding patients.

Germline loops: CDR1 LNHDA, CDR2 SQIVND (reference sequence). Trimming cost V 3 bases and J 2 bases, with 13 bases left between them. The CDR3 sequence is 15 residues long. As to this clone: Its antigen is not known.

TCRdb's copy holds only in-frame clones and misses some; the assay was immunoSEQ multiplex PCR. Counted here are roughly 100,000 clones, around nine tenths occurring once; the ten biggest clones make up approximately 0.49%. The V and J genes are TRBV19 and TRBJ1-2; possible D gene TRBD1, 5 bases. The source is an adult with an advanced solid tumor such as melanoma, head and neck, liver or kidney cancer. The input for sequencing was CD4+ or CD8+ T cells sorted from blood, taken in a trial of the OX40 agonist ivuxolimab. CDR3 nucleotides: TGTGCCAGTAGTATCGCAAGGGGCCTAAACTATGGCTACACCTTC. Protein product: CASSIARGLNYGYTF. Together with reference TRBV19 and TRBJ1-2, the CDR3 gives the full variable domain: DGGITQSPKYLFRKEGQNVTLSCEQNLNHDAMYWYRQDPGQGLRLIYYSQIVNDFQKGDIAEGYSVSREKKESFPLTVTSAQKNPTAFYLCASSIARGLNYGYTFGSGTRLTVV.